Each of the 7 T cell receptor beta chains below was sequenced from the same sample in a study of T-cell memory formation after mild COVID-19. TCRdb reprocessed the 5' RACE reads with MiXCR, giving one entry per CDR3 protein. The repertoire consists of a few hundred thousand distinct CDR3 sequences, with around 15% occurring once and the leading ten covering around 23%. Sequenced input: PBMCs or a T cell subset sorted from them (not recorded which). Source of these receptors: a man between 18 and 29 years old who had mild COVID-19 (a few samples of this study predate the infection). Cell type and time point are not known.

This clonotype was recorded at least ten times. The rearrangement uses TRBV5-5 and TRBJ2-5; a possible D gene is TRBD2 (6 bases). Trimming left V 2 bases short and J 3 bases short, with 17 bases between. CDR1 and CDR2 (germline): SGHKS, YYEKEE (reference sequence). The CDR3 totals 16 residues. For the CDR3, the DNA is TGTGCCAGCAGCTTTTTTCTCCTTGGGGGGAAAGAGACCCAGTACTTC. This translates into CASSFFLLGGKETQYF.

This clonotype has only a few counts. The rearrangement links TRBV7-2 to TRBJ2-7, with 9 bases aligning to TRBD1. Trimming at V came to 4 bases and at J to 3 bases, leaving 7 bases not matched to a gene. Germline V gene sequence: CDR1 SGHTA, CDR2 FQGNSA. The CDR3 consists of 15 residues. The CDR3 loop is CASSSQSGQGYEQYF. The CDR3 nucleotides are TGTGCCAGCAGCTCACAGTCGGGACAGGGCTACGAGCAGTACTTC.

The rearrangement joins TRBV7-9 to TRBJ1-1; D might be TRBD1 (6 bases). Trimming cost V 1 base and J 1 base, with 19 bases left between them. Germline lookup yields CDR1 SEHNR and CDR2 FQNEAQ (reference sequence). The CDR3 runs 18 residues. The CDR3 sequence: CASSLVRPGAIGNTEAFF. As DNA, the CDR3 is TGTGCCAGCAGCTTAGTACGCCCAGGGGCTATCGGGAACACTGAAGCTTTCTTT.

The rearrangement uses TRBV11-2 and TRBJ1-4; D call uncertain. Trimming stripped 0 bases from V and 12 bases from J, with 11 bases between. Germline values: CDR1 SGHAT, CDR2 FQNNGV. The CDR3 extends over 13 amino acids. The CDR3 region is CASSLDHTDQLFF. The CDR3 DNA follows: TGTGCCAGCAGCTTAGATCACACCGATCAACTGTTTTTT. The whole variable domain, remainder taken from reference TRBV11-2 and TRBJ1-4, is EAGVAQSPRYKIIEKRQSVAFWCNPISGHATLYWYQQILGQGPKLLIQFQNNGVVDDSQLPKDRFSAERLKGVDSTLKIQPAKLEDSAVYLCASSLDHTDQLFFGSGTQLSVL.

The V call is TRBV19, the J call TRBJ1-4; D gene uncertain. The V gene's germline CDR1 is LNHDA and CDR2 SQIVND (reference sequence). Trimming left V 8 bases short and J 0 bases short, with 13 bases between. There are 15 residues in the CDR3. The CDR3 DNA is TGTGCCAGTGGGTATCTCGGAGCAACTAATGAAAAACTGTTTTTT. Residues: CASGYLGATNEKLFF. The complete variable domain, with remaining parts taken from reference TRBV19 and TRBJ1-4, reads DGGITQSPKYLFRKEGQNVTLSCEQNLNHDAMYWYRQDPGQGLRLIYYSQIVNDFQKGDIAEGYSVSREKKESFPLTVTSAQKNPTAFYLCASGYLGATNEKLFFGSGTQLSVL.

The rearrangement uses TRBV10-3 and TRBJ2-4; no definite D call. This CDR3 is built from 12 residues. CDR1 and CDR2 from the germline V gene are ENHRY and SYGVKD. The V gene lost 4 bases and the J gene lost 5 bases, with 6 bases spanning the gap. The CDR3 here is CAISGSENIQYF. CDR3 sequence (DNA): TGTGCCATCAGTGGTTCAGAAAACATTCAGTACTTC.

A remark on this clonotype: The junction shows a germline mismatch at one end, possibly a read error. The CDR3 DNA reads as TGTTCCAGCAGTTATTGGTTGACAGGGCTCACCGGGGAGCTGTTTTTT. Translating gives CSSSYWLTGLTGELFF. The V and J genes are TRBV6-6 and TRBJ2-2; TRBD1 aligns across 7 bases. CDR1 is MNHNY and CDR2 is SVGAGI in the germline V gene (reference sequence). The CDR3 length is 16 residues.